A selection of T cell receptor beta chains follows, all from one sample in a study of identical twins. From the 5' RACE reads, TCRdb called clonotypes with MiXCR, one entry per CDR3 protein. This sample has some 1,600,000 distinct CDR3 sequences, with under 35% found just once. Sequences were obtained from cord blood. These receptors were collected from a newborn girl in good health. CDR3s include the opening cysteine and the closing phenylalanine or tryptophan. The D gene is left open where the match is weak. Only some rows state a clone size, as once, few, many or a class for expanded clones.

15	NA	TRBV18	TRBJ2-5	few	TGTGCCAGCTCACCCCCCGTCACTAGAGGAGAGACCCAGTACTTC	CASSPPVTRGETQYF
15	TRBD1	TRBV5-1	TRBJ2-4	NA	TGCGCCAGCAGCTCGAGACAGGGGAGCAAAAACATTCAGTACTTC	CASSSRQGSKNIQYF
14	NA	TRBV20-1	TRBJ1-5	NA	TGCAGTGCTAGGAAACTGGACGGCAATCAGCCCCAGCATTTT	CSARKLDGNQPQHF
18	TRBD2	TRBV5-1	TRBJ2-3	NA	TGCGCCAGCAGCTTGACGACTAGCGGGGGGGCCCCCACAGATACGCAGTATTTT	CASSLTTSGGAPTDTQYF
15	NA	TRBV7-2	TRBJ2-3	NA	TGTGCCAGCAGCTTAGCGGTGACCGGAACAGATACGCAGTATTTT	CASSLAVTGTDTQYF
15	TRBD1	TRBV2	TRBJ2-3	NA	TGTGCCAGCAGTGACGACAGGGGAGACACAGATACGCAGTATTTT	CASSDDRGDTDTQYF
16	TRBD2	TRBV4-1	TRBJ2-1	few	TGCGCCAGCAGCCAAAGGCTAGCGGGGGGCACATATGAGCAGTTCTTC	CASSQRLAGGTYEQFF
13	NA	TRBV20-1	TRBJ1-1	few	TGCAGTGCTAGGCCCACAGGGAAGGCTGAAGCTTTCTTT	CSARPTGKAEAFF
13	NA	TRBV12-5	TRBJ2-5	few	TGTGCTAGTGGTTTGGCGGATTTGGGGACCCAGTACTTC	CASGLADLGTQYF
13	TRBD1	TRBV20-1	TRBJ2-1	many	TGCAGTGCGCCGACAGGGACCTACAATGAGCAGTTCTTC	CSAPTGTYNEQFF
16	NA	TRBV11-2	TRBJ2-3	few	TGTGCCAGCAGCTTAGGGGGGGTAGGTAGTACAGATACGCAGTATTTT	CASSLGGVGSTDTQYF
13	NA	TRBV6-2/TRBV6-3	TRBJ2-1	few	TGTGCCAGCAGTTACGAATCCCACAATGAGCAGTTCTTC	CASSYESHNEQFF
16	NA	TRBV5-1	TRBJ1-2	few	TGCGCCAGCAGCTTTTCCCTCTTGGGACGGGTATATGGCTACACCTTC	CASSFSLLGRVYGYTF
16	TRBD2	TRBV4-1	TRBJ2-5	few	TGCGCCAGCAGCCCTACGACGGGGGGGGCCCGAGAGACCCAGTACTTC	CASSPTTGGARETQYF
15	NA	TRBV18	TRBJ2-5	once	TGTGCCAGCTCACCGCGGACAAGGCCCTCCAATGAGCAGTACTTC	CASSPRTRPSNEQYF
15	NA	TRBV27	TRBJ1-5	NA	TGTGCCAGCAGTTTCGCCCCGAGGATGAATCAGCCCCAGCATTTT	CASSFAPRMNQPQHF
15	NA	TRBV5-5	TRBJ1-1	NA	TGTGCCGGCAGCTTGCTCTCCAGGCCGAACACTGAAGCTTTCTTT	CAGSLLSRPNTEAFF
14	NA	TRBV21-1	TRBJ2-7	NA	TGTGCCAGCAGCAAGGGACAGGGGGACAATGAGCAGTACTTC	CASSKGQGDNEQYF
14	NA	TRBV27	TRBJ2-1	NA	TGTGCCAGCAGTTTAGGCGGGGGCGACAATGAGCAGTTCTTC	CASSLGGGDNEQFF
18	TRBD2	TRBV6-5	TRBJ2-5	few	TGTGCCAGCAGTTACTCTGGGCTAGCGGGGGGAGACCAAGAGACCCAGTACTTC	CASSYSGLAGGDQETQYF
14	NA	TRBV5-1	TRBJ1-1	NA	TGCGCCAGCAGCTCTGTTATTATGAACACTGAAGCTTTCTTT	CASSSVIMNTEAFF
14	TRBD1	TRBV5-1	TRBJ2-5	few	TGCGCCAGCAGGCGCGGACAGGCAAAAGAGACCCAGTACTTC	CASRRGQAKETQYF
16	NA	TRBV5-1	TRBJ2-1	NA	TGCGCCAGCAGCTTGGACGGCTACCCGGATTATGGGGAGCAGTTCTTC	CASSLDGYPDYGEQFF
15	TRBD2	TRBV12-3/TRBV12-4	TRBJ2-5	few	TGTGCCAGCAGTTTATATGGTAGCGGGAGAGAGACCCAGTACTTC	CASSLYGSGRETQYF
14	NA	TRBV29-1	TRBJ2-1	NA	TGCAGCGTTATAGGACAGAGCTCCTACAATGAGCAGTTCTTC	CSVIGQSSYNEQFF
15	TRBD2	TRBV9	TRBJ2-1	few	TGTGCCAGCAGCGTGCAGGTAGCGGGGGATGGAGAGCAGTTCTTC	CASSVQVAGDGEQFF
16	TRBD1	TRBV6-1	TRBJ1-5	NA	TGTGCCAGCAGTGAAAGGGTCAGGGGGCGAGGTCAGCCCCAGCATTTT	CASSERVRGRGQPQHF